This TCR beta chain was sequenced during a study of cytomegalovirus exposure and HLA in healthy donors. Germline loops: CDR1 MGHRA, CDR2 YSYEKL. Trimming cost V 4 bases and J 3 bases, with 16 bases left between them. The CDR3 totals 16 residues. The PCR ran on 60 Vbeta and 13 Jbeta primers. Profiling relied on immunoSEQ multiplex PCR, and the TCRdb table lists in-frame clones only, not all of them. The sample consists of a few hundred thousand clones, about 90% of them appearing once. The sample taken for sequencing was PBMCs. The receptor was derived from a girl aged 2-10 years in good health and CMV-seronegative. V gene TRBV4-1 combines with J gene TRBJ2-1; D ambiguous. For the CDR3, the DNA is TGCGCCAGCAGCCCAGTAGGTACTACCAACTACAATGAGCAGTTCTTC. It translates to CASSPVGTTNYNEQFF.